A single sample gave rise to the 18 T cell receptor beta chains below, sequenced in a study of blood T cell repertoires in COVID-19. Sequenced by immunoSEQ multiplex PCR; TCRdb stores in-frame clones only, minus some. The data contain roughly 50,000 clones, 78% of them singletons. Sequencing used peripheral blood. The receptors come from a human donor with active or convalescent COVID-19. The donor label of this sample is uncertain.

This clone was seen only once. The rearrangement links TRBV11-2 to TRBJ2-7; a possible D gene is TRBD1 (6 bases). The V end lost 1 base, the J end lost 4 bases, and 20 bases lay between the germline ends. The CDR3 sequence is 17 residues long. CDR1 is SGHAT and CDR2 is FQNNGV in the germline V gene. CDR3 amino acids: CASSLGSGTPSLYEQYF. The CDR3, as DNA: TGTGCCAGCAGCTTAGGGTCCGGGACACCCTCTCTATACGAGCAGTACTTC.

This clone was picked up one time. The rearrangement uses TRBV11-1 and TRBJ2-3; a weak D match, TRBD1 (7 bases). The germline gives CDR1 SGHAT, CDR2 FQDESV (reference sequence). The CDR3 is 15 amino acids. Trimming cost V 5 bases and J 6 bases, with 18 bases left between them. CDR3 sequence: CASSPPGGKLDTQYF. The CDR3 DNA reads TGTGCCAGCAGCCCCCCAGGGGGGAAGTTGGATACGCAGTATTTT.

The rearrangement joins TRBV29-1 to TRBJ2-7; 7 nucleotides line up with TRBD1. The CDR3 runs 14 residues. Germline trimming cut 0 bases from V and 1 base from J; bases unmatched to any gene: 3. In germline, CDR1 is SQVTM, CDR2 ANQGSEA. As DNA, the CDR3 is TGCAGCGTTGAAGACCCGACAGGGTCCTACGAGCAGTACTTC. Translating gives CSVEDPTGSYEQYF.

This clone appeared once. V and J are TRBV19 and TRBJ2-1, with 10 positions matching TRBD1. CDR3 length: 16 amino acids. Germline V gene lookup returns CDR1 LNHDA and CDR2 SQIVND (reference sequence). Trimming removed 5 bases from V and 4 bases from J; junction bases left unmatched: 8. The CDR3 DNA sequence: TGTGCCAGTAGTTGGGTTGGGACAGGGGTGTACAATGAGCAGTTCTTC. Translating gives CASSWVGTGVYNEQFF.

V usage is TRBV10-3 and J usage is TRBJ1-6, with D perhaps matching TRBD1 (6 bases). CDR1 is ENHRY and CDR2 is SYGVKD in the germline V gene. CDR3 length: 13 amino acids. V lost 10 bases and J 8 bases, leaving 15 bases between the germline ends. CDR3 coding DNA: TGTGCCACCCAACGACAGGTTGATTCACCCCTCCACTTT. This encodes CATQRQVDSPLHF.

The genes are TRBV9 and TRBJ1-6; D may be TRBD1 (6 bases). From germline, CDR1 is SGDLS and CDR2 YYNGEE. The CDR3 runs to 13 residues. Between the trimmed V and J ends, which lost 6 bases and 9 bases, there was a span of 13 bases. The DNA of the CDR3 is TGTGCCAGCAACAGGGTAGATTCTTCACCCCTCCACTTT. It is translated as CASNRVDSSPLHF. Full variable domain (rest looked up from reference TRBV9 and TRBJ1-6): DSGVTQTPKHLITATGQRVTLRCSPRSGDLSVYWYQQSLDQGLQFLIQYYNGEERAKGNILERFSAQQFPDLHSELNLSSLELGDSALYFCASNRVDSSPLHFGNGTRLTVT.

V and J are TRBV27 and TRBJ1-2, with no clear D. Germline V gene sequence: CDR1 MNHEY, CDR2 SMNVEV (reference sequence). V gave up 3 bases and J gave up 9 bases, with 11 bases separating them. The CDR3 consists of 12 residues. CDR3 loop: CASSFSAGSYTF. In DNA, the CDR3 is TGTGCCAGCAGTTTCTCCGCCGGGAGCTACACCTTC.

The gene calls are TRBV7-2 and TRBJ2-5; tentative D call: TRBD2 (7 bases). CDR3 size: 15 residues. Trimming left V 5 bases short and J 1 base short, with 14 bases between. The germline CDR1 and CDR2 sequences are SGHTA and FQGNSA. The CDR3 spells CASSRRGGGQETQYF. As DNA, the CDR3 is TGTGCCAGCAGCCGCAGGGGAGGGGGCCAAGAGACCCAGTACTTC.

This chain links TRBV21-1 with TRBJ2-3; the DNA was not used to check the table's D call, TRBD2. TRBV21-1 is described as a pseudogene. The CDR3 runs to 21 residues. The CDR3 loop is CASSKVAGNNWGGVGGFTQYF. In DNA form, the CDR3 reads TGTGCCAGCAGCAAAGTAGCGGGCAACAATTGGGGAGGAGTCGGCGGGTTTACGCAGTATTTT.

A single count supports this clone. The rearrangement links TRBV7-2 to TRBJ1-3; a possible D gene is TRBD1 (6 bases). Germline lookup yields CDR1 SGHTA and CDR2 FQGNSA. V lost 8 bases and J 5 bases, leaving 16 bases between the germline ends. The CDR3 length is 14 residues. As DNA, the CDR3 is TGTGCCAGCCACTCGGGAGGGGGTAGAAACACCATATATTTT. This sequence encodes CASHSGGGRNTIYF. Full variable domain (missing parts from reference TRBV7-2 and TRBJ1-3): GAGVSQSPSNKVTEKGKDVELRCDPISGHTALYWYRQSLGQGLEFLIYFQGNSAPDKSGLPSDRFSAERTGGSVSTLTIQRTQQEDSAVYLCASHSGGGRNTIYFGEGSWLTVV.

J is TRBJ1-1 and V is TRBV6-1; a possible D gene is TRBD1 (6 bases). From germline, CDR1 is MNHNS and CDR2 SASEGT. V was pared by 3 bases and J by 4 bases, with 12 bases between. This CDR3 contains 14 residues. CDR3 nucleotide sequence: TGTGCCAGCAGTGACCTGACAGGTATCACTGAAGCTTTCTTT. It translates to CASSDLTGITEAFF.

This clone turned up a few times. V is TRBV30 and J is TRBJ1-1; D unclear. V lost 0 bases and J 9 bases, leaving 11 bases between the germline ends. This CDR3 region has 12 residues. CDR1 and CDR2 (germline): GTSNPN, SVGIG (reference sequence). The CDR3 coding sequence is TGTGCCTGGAGTGTAACAGACCTCAAAGCTTTCTTT. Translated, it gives CAWSVTDLKAFF.

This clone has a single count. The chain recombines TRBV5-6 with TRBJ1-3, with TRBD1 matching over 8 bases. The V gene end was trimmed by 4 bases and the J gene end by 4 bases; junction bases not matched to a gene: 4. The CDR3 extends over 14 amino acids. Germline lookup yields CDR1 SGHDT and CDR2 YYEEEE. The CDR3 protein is CASSPTGVGNTIYF. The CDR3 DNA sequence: TGTGCCAGCAGCCCGACAGGGGTAGGAAACACCATATATTTT.

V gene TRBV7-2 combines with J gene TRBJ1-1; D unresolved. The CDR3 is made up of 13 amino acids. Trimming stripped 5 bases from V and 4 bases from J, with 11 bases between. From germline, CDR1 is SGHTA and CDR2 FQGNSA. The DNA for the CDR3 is TGTGCCAGCAGCAAAGGCGGGAGCACTGAAGCTTTCTTT. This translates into CASSKGGSTEAFF.

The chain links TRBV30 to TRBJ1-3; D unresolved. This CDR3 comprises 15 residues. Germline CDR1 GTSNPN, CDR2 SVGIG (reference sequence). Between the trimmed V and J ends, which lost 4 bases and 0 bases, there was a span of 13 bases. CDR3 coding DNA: TGTGCCTGGAAGTCTGGGCTCAGCTCTGGAAACACCATATATTTT. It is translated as CAWKSGLSSGNTIYF.

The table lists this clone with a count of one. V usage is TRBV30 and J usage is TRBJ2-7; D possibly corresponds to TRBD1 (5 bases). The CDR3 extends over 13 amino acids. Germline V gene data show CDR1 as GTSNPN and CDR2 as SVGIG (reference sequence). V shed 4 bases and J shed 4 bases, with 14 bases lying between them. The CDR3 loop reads CAWNGAARYEQYF. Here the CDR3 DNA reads TGTGCCTGGAATGGGGCGGCCCGATACGAGCAGTACTTC.

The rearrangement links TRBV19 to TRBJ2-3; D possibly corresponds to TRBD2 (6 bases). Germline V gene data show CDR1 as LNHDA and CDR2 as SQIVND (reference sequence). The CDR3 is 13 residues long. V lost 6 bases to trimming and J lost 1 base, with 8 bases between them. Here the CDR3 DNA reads TGTGCCAGTAGCAGGGAGGGCACAGATACGCAGTATTTT. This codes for CASSREGTDTQYF.

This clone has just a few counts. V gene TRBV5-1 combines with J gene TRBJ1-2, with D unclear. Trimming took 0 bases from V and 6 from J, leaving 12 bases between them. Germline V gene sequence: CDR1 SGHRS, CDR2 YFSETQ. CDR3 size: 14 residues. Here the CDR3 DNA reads TGCGCCAGCAGCTTGGATGGCCCCCAAGATGGCTACACCTTC. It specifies CASSLDGPQDGYTF.